In its sample, the clone carrying this TCR beta chain was seen many times. Its specificity is unknown. The authors drew about 9.9 milliliters of peripheral blood from each donor. A J-beta primer mix and a sample-barcoded 5' primer were used in a second PCR of roughly 6 to 12 cycles. A single record per CDR3 protein comes from TCRdb applying MiXCR to the 5' RACE reads. Here the sample spans over 700,000 distinct CDR3 sequences, roughly 25% being singletons. The CDR3 runs 14 residues. J gave up 4 bases and V 0 bases, and 1 base lay outside the gene matches. Germline V CDR1 and CDR2: SGHKS, YYEKEE (reference sequence). This record belongs to a study of blood T cells in healthy people across ages. Study-wide results and caveats: PBMCs that were unsorted prevented a conclusive naive versus antigen-experienced comparison.

Separately, the same data were catalogued under a study of T cells of mothers and their children.

The TCR comes from a boy aged 5-17 years in good health. This sequence joins TRBV5-5 and TRBJ2-7; the match to TRBD2 covers 10 bases. The sequenced material came from blood. In DNA, the CDR3 is TGTGCCAGCAGCTTGGCTAGCGGGAGTTACGAGCAGTACTTC. Protein: CASSLASGSYEQYF.